In this sample, the clone carrying this T cell receptor (beta chain) turned up many times. Its antigen is undetermined. This entry comes from a study of T cells in Graves' hyperthyroidism and ophthalmopathy. Study information: Blood was drawn when the patient was first diagnosed and still untreated.

Study-level points and caveats: Most clonotypes expanded in thyroid above 0.001 were likewise present in blood.

This CDR3 contains 15 residues. The germline CDR1 and CDR2 sequences are DFQATT and SNEGSKA (reference sequence). V lost 1 base to trimming and J lost 5 bases; unmatched junction nucleotides: 5. Amplification yielded TCR beta CDR3 regions, with RNA transcripts as the source. HTBI primers were used for first-round RT-PCR of the TCR CDR3. One entry per CDR3 protein, called by TCRdb with MiXCR from the multiplex PCR reads. The table has some 360,000 distinct CDR3 sequences, around 18% seen once; the top ten hold roughly 16%. The sequence came from a woman between 40 and 55 years old with Graves' ophthalmopathy. This chain connects TRBV20-1 to TRBJ1-5, with 10 bases identical to TRBD1. Sample: blood. The CDR3, as DNA: TGCAGTGCTAGAGTTTTCGGACAGGGGGATCAGCCCCAGCATTTT. Amino acid sequence: CSARVFGQGDQPQHF.